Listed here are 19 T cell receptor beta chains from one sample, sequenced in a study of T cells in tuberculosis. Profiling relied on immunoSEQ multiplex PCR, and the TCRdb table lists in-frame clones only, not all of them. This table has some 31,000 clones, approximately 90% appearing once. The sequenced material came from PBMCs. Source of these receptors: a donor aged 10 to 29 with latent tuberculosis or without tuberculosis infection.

CDR3 sequence: CAASGLNTGELFF. CDR3 in DNA: TGTGCGGCTAGCGGGTTGAACACCGGGGAGCTGTTTTTT. The chain employs TRBV15 and TRBJ2-2, with 8 bases identical to TRBD2. The germline V gene encodes CDR1 LNHNV and CDR2 YYDKDF (reference sequence). The CDR3 length is 13 residues.

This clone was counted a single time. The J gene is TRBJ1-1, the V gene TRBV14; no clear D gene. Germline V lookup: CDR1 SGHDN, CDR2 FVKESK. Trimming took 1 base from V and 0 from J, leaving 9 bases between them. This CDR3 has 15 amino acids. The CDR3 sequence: CASSQGQSMNTEAFF. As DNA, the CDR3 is TGTGCCAGCAGCCAAGGACAAAGCATGAACACTGAAGCTTTCTTT.

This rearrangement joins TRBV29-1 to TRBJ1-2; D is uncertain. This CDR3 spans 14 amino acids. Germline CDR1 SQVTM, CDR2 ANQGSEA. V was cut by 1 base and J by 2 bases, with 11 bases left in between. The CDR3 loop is CSVEGAVSNYGYTF. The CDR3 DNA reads TGCAGCGTTGAAGGGGCAGTCTCCAACTATGGCTACACCTTC.

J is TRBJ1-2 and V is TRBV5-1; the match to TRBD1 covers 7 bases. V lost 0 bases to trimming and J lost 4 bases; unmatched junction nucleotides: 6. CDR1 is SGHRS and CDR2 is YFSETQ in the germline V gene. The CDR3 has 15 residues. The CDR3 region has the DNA TGCGCCAGCAGCTTGGGATTGACAGGGACCTATGGCTACACCTTC. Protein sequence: CASSLGLTGTYGYTF.

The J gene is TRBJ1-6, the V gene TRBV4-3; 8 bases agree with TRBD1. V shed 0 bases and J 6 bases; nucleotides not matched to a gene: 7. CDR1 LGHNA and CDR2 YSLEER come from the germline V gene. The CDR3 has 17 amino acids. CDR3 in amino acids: CASSQDSFRGPNSPLHF. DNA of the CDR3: TGCGCCAGCAGCCAAGACTCATTCAGGGGGCCTAATTCACCCCTCCACTTT.

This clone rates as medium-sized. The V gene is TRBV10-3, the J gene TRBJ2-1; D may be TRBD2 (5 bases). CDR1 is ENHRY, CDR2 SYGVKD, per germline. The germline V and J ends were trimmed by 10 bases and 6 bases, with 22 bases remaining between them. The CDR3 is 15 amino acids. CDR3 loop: CATSPRTRGSNEQFF. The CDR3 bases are TGTGCCACCAGCCCCCGGACTCGCGGGTCCAATGAGCAGTTCTTC.

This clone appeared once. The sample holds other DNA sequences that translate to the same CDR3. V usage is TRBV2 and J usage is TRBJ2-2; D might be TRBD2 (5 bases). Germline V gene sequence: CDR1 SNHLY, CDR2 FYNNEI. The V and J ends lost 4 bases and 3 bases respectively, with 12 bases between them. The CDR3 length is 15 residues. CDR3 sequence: CASSGSGSDTGELFF. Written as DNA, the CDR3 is TGTGCCAGCAGTGGTTCGGGATCGGACACCGGGGAGCTGTTTTTT.

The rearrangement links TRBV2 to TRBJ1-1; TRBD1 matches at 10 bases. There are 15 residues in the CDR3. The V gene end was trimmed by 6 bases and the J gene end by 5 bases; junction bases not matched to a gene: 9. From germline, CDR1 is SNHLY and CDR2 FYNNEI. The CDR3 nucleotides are TGTGCCAGCAGCGGAGACAGGGGGCTCGGGACTGAAGCTTTCTTT. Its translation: CASSGDRGLGTEAFF. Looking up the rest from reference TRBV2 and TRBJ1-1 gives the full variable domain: EPEVTQTPSHQVTQMGQEVILRCVPISNHLYFYWYRQILGQKVEFLVSFYNNEISEKSEIFDDQFSVERPDGSNFTLKIRSTKLEDSAMYFCASSGDRGLGTEAFFGQGTRLTVV.

Written as DNA, the CDR3 is TGTGCCAGCAGTGGACGAGGGACAGTTTCAAACACTGAAGCTTTCTTT. As protein: CASSGRGTVSNTEAFF. The chain couples TRBV2 to TRBJ1-1; 7 bases align to TRBD1. This CDR3 has 16 amino acids. Per the germline V gene, CDR1 is SNHLY and CDR2 is FYNNEI. The trim removed 4 bases at V and 2 bases at J, leaving 10 bases unmatched.

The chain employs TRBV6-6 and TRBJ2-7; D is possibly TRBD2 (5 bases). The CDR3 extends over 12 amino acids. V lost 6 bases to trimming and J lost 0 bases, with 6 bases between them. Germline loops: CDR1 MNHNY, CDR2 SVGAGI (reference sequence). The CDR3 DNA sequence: TGTGCCAGCAGCGGGGACTCCTACGAGCAGTACTTC. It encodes CASSGDSYEQYF.

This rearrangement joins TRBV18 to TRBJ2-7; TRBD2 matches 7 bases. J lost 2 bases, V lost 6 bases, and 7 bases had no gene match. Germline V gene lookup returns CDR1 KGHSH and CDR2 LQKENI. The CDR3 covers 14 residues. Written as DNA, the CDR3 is TGTGCCAGCTCCCCGGCGGGGGTAACCTACGAGCAGTACTTC. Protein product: CASSPAGVTYEQYF.

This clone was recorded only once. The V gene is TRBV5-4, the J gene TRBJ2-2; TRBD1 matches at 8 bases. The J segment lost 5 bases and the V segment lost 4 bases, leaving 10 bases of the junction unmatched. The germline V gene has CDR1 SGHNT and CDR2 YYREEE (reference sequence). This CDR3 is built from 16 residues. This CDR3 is CASSPRQGRGTGELFF. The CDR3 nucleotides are TGTGCCAGCAGCCCCCGACAGGGGAGAGGTACCGGGGAGCTGTTTTTT.

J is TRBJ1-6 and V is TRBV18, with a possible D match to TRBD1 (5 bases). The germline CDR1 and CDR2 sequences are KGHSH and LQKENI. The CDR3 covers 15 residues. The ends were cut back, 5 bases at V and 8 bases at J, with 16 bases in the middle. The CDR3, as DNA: TGTGCCAGCTCAAACGGGGCGGGGGTACATTCACCCCTCCACTTT. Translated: CASSNGAGVHSPLHF.

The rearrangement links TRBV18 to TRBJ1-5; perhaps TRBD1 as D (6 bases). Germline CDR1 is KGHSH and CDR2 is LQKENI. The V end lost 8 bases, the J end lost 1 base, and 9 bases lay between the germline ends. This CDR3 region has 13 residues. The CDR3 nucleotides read TGTGCCAGCGCTCAGGGGAGCAATCAGCCCCAGCATTTT. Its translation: CASAQGSNQPQHF.

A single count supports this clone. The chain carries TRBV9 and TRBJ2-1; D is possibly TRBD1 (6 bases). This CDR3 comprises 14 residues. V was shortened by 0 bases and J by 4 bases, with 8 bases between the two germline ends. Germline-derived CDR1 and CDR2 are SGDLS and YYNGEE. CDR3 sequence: CASSVARGYNEQFF. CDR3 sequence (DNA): TGTGCCAGCAGCGTAGCGAGGGGGTACAATGAGCAGTTCTTC. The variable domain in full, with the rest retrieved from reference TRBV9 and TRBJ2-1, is DSGVTQTPKHLITATGQRVTLRCSPRSGDLSVYWYQQSLDQGLQFLIQYYNGEERAKGNILERFSAQQFPDLHSELNLSSLELGDSALYFCASSVARGYNEQFFGPGTRLTVL.

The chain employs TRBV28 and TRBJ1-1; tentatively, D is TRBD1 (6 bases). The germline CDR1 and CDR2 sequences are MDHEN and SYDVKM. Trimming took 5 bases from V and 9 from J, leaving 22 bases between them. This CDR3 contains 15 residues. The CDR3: CASSTGQPHSAKAFF. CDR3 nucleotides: TGTGCCAGCAGTACCGGACAGCCACACTCAGCTAAAGCTTTCTTT. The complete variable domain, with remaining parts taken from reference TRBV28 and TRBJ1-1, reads DVKVTQSSRYLVKRTGEKVFLECVQDMDHENMFWYRQDPGLGLRLIYFSYDVKMKEKGDIPEGYSVSREKKERFSLILESASTNQTSMYLCASSTGQPHSAKAFFGQGTRLTVV.

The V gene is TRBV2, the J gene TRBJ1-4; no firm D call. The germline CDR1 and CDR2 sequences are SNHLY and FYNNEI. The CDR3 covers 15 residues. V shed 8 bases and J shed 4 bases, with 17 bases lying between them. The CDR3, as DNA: TGTGCCAGCTCATTGTCGACGGGAGTTAATGAAAAACTGTTTTTT. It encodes CASSLSTGVNEKLFF.

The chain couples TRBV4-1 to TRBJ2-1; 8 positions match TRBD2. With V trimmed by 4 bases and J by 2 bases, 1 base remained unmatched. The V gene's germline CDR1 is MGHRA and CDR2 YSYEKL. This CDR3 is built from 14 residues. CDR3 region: CASSLGRAYNEQFF. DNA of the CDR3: TGCGCCAGCAGCCTCGGGAGGGCCTACAATGAGCAGTTCTTC.

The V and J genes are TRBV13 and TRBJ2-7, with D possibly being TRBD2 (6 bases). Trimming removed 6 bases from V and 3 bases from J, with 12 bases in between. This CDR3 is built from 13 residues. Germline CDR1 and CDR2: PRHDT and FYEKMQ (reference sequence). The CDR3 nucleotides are TGTGCCAGCAGTCGAAGGGGACTCTACGAGCAGTACTTC. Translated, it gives CASSRRGLYEQYF.